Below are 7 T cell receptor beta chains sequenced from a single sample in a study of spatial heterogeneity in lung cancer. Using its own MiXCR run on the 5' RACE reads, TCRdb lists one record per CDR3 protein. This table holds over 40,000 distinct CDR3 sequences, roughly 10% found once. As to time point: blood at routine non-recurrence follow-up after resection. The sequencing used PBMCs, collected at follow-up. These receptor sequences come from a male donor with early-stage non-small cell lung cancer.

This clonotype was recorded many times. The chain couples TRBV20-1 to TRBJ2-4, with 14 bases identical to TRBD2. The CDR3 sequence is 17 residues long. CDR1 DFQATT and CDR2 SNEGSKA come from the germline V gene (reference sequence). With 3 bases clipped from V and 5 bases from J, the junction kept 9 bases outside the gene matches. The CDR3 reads CSARSTSGRAGENIQYF. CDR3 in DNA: TGCAGTGCTAGGTCGACTAGCGGGAGGGCCGGGGAAAACATTCAGTACTTC.

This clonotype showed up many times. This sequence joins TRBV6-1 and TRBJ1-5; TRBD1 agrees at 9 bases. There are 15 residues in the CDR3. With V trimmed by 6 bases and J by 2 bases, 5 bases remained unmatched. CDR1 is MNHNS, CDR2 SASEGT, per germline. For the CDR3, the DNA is TGTGCCAGCAGCCCGGGACAGGGAGGCAATCAGCCCCAGCATTTT. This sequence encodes CASSPGQGGNQPQHF.

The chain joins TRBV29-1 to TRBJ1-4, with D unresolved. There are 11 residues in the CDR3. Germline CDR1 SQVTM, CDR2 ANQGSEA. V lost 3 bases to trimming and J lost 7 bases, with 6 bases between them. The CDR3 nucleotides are TGCAGCGTTGAGCTACTTGAAAAACTGTTTTTT. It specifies CSVELLEKLFF.

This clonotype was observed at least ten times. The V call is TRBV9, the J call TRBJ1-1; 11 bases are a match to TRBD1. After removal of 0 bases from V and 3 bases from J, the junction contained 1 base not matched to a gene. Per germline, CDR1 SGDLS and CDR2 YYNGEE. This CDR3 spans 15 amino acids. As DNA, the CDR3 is TGTGCCAGCAGCGTAGGGGACAGGGGGTACACTGAAGCTTTCTTT. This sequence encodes CASSVGDRGYTEAFF.

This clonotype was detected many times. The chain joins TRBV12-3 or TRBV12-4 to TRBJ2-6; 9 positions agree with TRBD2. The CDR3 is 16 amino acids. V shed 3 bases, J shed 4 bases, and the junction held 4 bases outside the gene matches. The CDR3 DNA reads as TGTGCCAGCAGTTTGGCGGGAGGGGAAGGGGCCAACGTCCTGACTTTC. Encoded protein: CASSLAGGEGANVLTF.

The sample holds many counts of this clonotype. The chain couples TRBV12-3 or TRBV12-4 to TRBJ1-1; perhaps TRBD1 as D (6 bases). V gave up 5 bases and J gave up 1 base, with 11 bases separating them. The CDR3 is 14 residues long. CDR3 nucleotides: TGTGCCAGCAGTCCCAGGACAGAGAACACTGAAGCTTTCTTT. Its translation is CASSPRTENTEAFF.

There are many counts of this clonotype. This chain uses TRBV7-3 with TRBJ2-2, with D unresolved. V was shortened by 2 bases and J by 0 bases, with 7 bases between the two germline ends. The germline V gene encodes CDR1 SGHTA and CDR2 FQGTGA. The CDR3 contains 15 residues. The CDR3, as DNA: TGTGCCAGCAGCTTACCAGGTTCGAACACCGGGGAGCTGTTTTTT. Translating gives CASSLPGSNTGELFF.